The next 10 T cell receptor beta chains were all read from a single sample in a study of T cells in localized non-small cell lung cancer. Clones were read by immunoSEQ multiplex PCR, and TCRdb kept only the in-frame ones, dropping some. The table records approximately 23,000 clones, approximately 88% of them present only once. The material was peripheral blood, obtained before any cancer treatment. These receptors all stem from a male donor at least 60 years old with stage I lung adenocarcinoma.

This rearrangement joins TRBV10-3 to TRBJ2-2; D gene ambiguous. The V end was cut by 3 bases, the J end by 5 bases, with 13 bases between. Germline-derived CDR1 and CDR2 are ENHRY and SYGVKD. The CDR3 runs to 15 residues. CDR3 residues: CAISEFDGGTGELFF. The CDR3, as DNA: TGTGCCATCAGTGAATTCGACGGTGGGACCGGGGAGCTGTTTTTT.

The rearrangement joins TRBV29-1 to TRBJ1-1; a possible D gene is TRBD1 (5 bases). The CDR3 contains 13 residues. Deletions cut 2 bases from V and 2 bases from J, with 9 bases between. CDR1 and CDR2 from the germline V gene are SQVTM and ANQGSEA. CDR3 in DNA: TGCAGCGTTGAACTGGGGGGTAACACTGAAGCTTTCTTT. This sequence encodes CSVELGGNTEAFF.

The CDR3 reads CASGGDAPHEQYF. CDR3 nucleotide sequence: TGTGCCAGCGGGGGGGACGCACCCCACGAGCAGTACTTC. The V call is TRBV28, the J call TRBJ2-7, with TRBD2 matching over 7 bases. The germline CDR1 and CDR2 sequences are MDHEN and SYDVKM. Losses at the gene ends were 8 bases for V and 5 bases for J; bases not matched to a gene: 9. The CDR3 runs to 13 residues.

The chain uses TRBV7-9 and TRBJ1-5; no definite D call. V lost 0 bases, J lost 4 bases, and 1 base lay in between. This CDR3 is built from 12 residues. In germline, CDR1 is SEHNR, CDR2 FQNEAQ (reference sequence). The CDR3 region is CASSLANQPQHF. CDR3 DNA: TGTGCCAGCAGCTTAGCAAATCAGCCCCAGCATTTT.

This rearrangement joins TRBV5-1 to TRBJ1-5, with TRBD1 as a possible D gene (5 bases). Germline loops: CDR1 SGHRS, CDR2 YFSETQ. CDR3 length equals 15 residues. Trimming pared 4 bases from V and 0 bases from J, leaving 11 bases between. CDR3 bases: TGCGCCAGCAGCAGTGGGACGGATAGCAATCAGCCCCAGCATTTT. It codes for CASSSGTDSNQPQHF.

The chain is built from TRBV6-5 and TRBJ1-3; the D gene is possibly TRBD1 (6 bases). CDR3 length: 14 residues. Germline CDR1 is MNHEY and CDR2 is SVGAGI. With 6 bases removed from V and 2 bases from J, the gap between germline ends came to 11 bases. The CDR3 nucleotides read TGTGCCAGCAGATCGGACAGCCCTGGAAACACCATATATTTT. This translates into CASRSDSPGNTIYF.

The gene calls are TRBV30 and TRBJ1-1, with D maybe TRBD1 (5 bases). The CDR3 totals 12 residues. The germline V gene encodes CDR1 GTSNPN and CDR2 SVGIG (reference sequence). The ends were cut back, 4 bases at V and 6 bases at J, with 12 bases in the middle. The CDR3 DNA reads as TGTGCCTGGACAGGGCTATCGCCTGAAGCTTTCTTT. It translates to CAWTGLSPEAFF.

In this sample, this clone turned up once. The chain employs TRBV6-1 and TRBJ1-5, with TRBD1 matching 8 bases. Germline CDR1 MNHNS, CDR2 SASEGT. The CDR3 is 15 amino acids. The V and J ends lost 5 bases and 5 bases, in that order; junction bases with no gene match: 8. As DNA, the CDR3 is TGTGCCAGCAGTAGGGACAGGTGGGAGCATCAGCCCCAGCATTTT. Translated: CASSRDRWEHQPQHF.

The chain couples TRBV6-5 to TRBJ1-3; D remains ambiguous. This CDR3 is 14 amino acids long. Germline CDR1 MNHEY, CDR2 SVGAGI. V was cut by 4 bases and J by 2 bases, with 9 bases left in between. The CDR3 here is CASSLYAAGNTIYF. CDR3 sequence (DNA): TGTGCCAGCAGTTTGTATGCTGCTGGAAACACCATATATTTT.

This clone has more than one count but fewer than ten. CDR3 residues: CAISLPFPRTDTQYF. Written as DNA, the CDR3 is TGTGCCATCAGCCTGCCTTTTCCCCGCACAGATACGCAGTATTTT. The rearrangement uses TRBV10-3 and TRBJ2-3; D unresolved. This CDR3 contains 15 residues. Trimming pared 6 bases from V and 1 base from J, leaving 14 bases between. Germline CDR1 is ENHRY and CDR2 is SYGVKD.